This TCR beta chain was obtained from a study of identical twins. Findings of the study overall: Weaker excess twin sharing was observed in beta out-of-frame sequences.

TCRdb used MiXCR to reprocess the 5' RACE reads, holding one entry per CDR3 protein. Among approximately 590,000 distinct CDR3 sequences listed, more than 9% were seen once. Points on this clonotype: The antigen is not known.

The V and J ends lost 3 bases and 3 bases respectively, with 19 bases between them. Per the germline V gene, CDR1 is DFQATT and CDR2 is SNEGSKA (reference sequence). CDR3 length equals 16 residues. The same sample was also studied in work on yellow fever vaccine responses in identical twins.

Input material: PBMCs. V usage is TRBV20-1 and J usage is TRBJ2-3; D is perhaps TRBD1 or TRBD2 (6 bases each). The receptor was derived from a woman aged 18-35 years in good health. DNA of the CDR3: TGCAGTGCTAGGGGGGGCCTTTTTGGGGGGACAGATACGCAGTATTTT. Protein sequence: CSARGGLFGGTDTQYF.